A single sample gave rise to the 25 T cell receptor beta chains below, sequenced in a study of cytomegalovirus exposure and HLA in healthy donors. The PCR contained 60 Vbeta and 13 Jbeta primers. Data came from immunoSEQ multiplex PCR; TCRdb stores just in-frame clones and leaves some out. This table has some 160,000 clones, around 75% appearing once. The sequenced sample consisted of PBMCs. The receptors shown here come from a male donor in good health and CMV-seronegative.

The rearrangement joins TRBV6-4 to TRBJ1-2, with 10 positions matching TRBD1. The CDR3 totals 16 residues. The J segment lost 2 bases and the V segment lost 4 bases, leaving 7 bases of the junction unmatched. CDR1 is MRHNA and CDR2 is SNTAGT in the germline V gene. In DNA, the CDR3 is TGTGCCAGCAGTGGATTCCGGACAGGGGGAAACTATGGCTACACCTTC. Its translation: CASSGFRTGGNYGYTF.

This clone appeared a single time. This chain joins TRBV4-3 and TRBJ2-2; D might be TRBD2 (6 bases). With 7 bases removed from V and 5 bases from J, the gap between germline ends came to 17 bases. The CDR3 length is 15 residues. Germline loops: CDR1 LGHNA, CDR2 YSLEER. This CDR3 is CASTPGAPWTGELFF. The CDR3 nucleotides are TGCGCCAGCACACCGGGAGCGCCGTGGACCGGGGAGCTGTTTTTT.

The V and J genes are TRBV5-4 and TRBJ2-7, with TRBD1 as a possible D gene (5 bases). The germline gives CDR1 SGHNT, CDR2 YYREEE (reference sequence). V lost 2 bases and J 3 bases, leaving 12 bases between the germline ends. The CDR3 loop spans 14 amino acids. CDR3 sequence reads: CASSFSGADYEQYF. In nucleotides, the CDR3 is TGTGCCAGCAGCTTTAGTGGGGCAGACTACGAGCAGTACTTC.

This chain connects TRBV7-9 to TRBJ1-1; TRBD1 matches at 10 bases. In germline, CDR1 is SEHNR, CDR2 FQNEAQ (reference sequence). The ends lost 6 bases at V and 3 bases at J; junction bases unmatched: 10. This CDR3 contains 16 residues. For the CDR3, the DNA is TGTGCCAGCAGACCCCCGGGACAGGGGAGGTACACTGAAGCTTTCTTT. This encodes CASRPPGQGRYTEAFF.

The V call is TRBV11-2, the J call TRBJ2-4; D remains ambiguous. From germline, CDR1 is SGHAT and CDR2 FQNNGV. This CDR3 region has 15 residues. V was pared by 5 bases and J by 2 bases, with 13 bases between. Here the CDR3 reads CASSPPDDSKNIQYF. The DNA of the CDR3 is TGTGCCAGCAGCCCACCAGATGATTCCAAAAACATTCAGTACTTC.

V is TRBV7-2 and J is TRBJ1-2; 8 bases are shared with TRBD1. Germline CDR1 reads SGHTA; CDR2 reads FQGNSA. V was clipped by 2 bases and J by 8 bases; unmatched bases: 10. The length of the CDR3 is 15 residues. The CDR3 region has the DNA TGTGCCAGCAGCTTATCGACAGGGGTTCGGAACGGCTACACCTTC. Translating it yields CASSLSTGVRNGYTF.

The V call is TRBV30, the J call TRBJ1-5; D perhaps matches TRBD1 (5 bases). The CDR3 extends over 12 amino acids. Germline CDR1 reads GTSNPN; CDR2 reads SVGIG (reference sequence). Trimming pared 2 bases from V and 9 bases from J, leaving 11 bases between. The CDR3 DNA follows: TGTGCCTGGAGTTTGGAGGGACTGCCCCAGCATTTT. It codes for CAWSLEGLPQHF.

The rearrangement uses TRBV4-1 and TRBJ2-5; 7 bases align to TRBD2. Germline V CDR1 and CDR2: MGHRA, YSYEKL. CDR3 length: 17 amino acids. V was pared by 4 bases and J by 5 bases, with 16 bases of the junction left unmatched. CDR3 DNA: TGCGCCAGCAGCCTCTCTAGCGGAGGGGCCTCCGGGGAGACCCAGTACTTC. Encoded protein: CASSLSSGGASGETQYF.

The V and J genes are TRBV5-4 and TRBJ1-4; 10 bases fit TRBD1. V shed 3 bases, J shed 8 bases, and the junction held 7 bases outside the gene matches. The CDR3 length is 15 residues. Germline-derived CDR1 and CDR2 are SGHNT and YYREEE (reference sequence). Here the CDR3 reads CASSYDRGRGEKLFF. The CDR3 bases are TGTGCCAGCAGCTATGACAGGGGGCGCGGCGAAAAACTGTTTTTT.

V gene TRBV9 combines with J gene TRBJ2-2; tentative D call: TRBD2 (6 bases). The V gene's germline CDR1 is SGDLS and CDR2 YYNGEE. Trimming took 0 bases from V and 4 from J, leaving 7 bases between them. There are 14 residues in the CDR3. CDR3 sequence (DNA): TGTGCCAGCAGCGTAGAGGAGGGCACCGGGGAGCTGTTTTTT. Translating it yields CASSVEEGTGELFF.

The chain joins TRBV4-3 to TRBJ2-4; 7 nucleotides match TRBD2. The CDR3 has 20 residues. V shed 0 bases and J 1 base; nucleotides not matched to a gene: 15. Germline V gene lookup returns CDR1 LGHNA and CDR2 YSLEER. The CDR3 sequence is CASSQDRGEGAFLAKNIQYF. The DNA of the CDR3 is TGCGCCAGCAGCCAAGATCGAGGGGAGGGAGCCTTTTTGGCCAAAAACATTCAGTACTTC.

This sequence joins TRBV4-1 and TRBJ1-3; 8 positions match TRBD1. This CDR3 spans 17 amino acids. The ends lost 5 bases at V and 3 bases at J; junction bases unmatched: 12. CDR1 MGHRA and CDR2 YSYEKL come from the germline V gene. Here the CDR3 DNA reads TGCGCCAGCAGCGCACGATTCCAGGGGGCTATTGGAAACACCATATATTTT. Residues: CASSARFQGAIGNTIYF.

This chain joins TRBV27 and TRBJ1-5; 7 positions agree with TRBD1. CDR3 length: 14 amino acids. CDR1 and CDR2 (germline): MNHEY, SMNVEV (reference sequence). Trimming at V came to 6 bases and at J to 6 bases, leaving 8 bases not matched to a gene. The CDR3 DNA reads TGTGCCAGCAGCTCGACAGGGCAGGGTCAGCCCCAGCATTTT. Its protein product is CASSSTGQGQPQHF.

The V and J genes are TRBV5-5 and TRBJ2-1; D might be TRBD2 (6 bases). Germline V gene sequence: CDR1 SGHKS, CDR2 YYEKEE (reference sequence). This CDR3 contains 14 residues. V lost 2 bases, J lost 6 bases, and 12 bases lay in between. CDR3 DNA: TGTGCCAGCAGCTTCGAGGAGGGTAGCAATGAGCAGTTCTTC. Translated: CASSFEEGSNEQFF.

This clone was observed a few times. The chain carries TRBV5-1 and TRBJ2-2; 8 bases match TRBD1. The CDR3 loop spans 16 amino acids. Unmatched junction bases numbered 9, after V lost 4 bases and J lost 4 bases. Looked up from germline, CDR1 is SGHRS and CDR2 is YFSETQ. The CDR3 sequence: CASSPTGQAITGELFF. As DNA, the CDR3 is TGCGCCAGCAGCCCTACGGGACAGGCGATCACCGGGGAGCTGTTTTTT.

The chain uses TRBV12-5 and TRBJ2-5; tentative D call: TRBD2 (6 bases). The CDR3 covers 16 residues. Germline CDR1 reads LGHNT; CDR2 reads FRNRAP. Trimming took 6 bases from V and 2 from J, leaving 19 bases between them. DNA of the CDR3: TGTGCTAGTGGCCTGGGACTCCAGAACCTACAAGAGACCCAGTACTTC. As protein: CASGLGLQNLQETQYF.

This chain connects TRBV7-2 to TRBJ2-1, with 8 nucleotides matching TRBD2. The CDR3 is made up of 14 amino acids. V shed 5 bases, J shed 8 bases, and the junction held 8 bases outside the gene matches. The germline CDR1 and CDR2 sequences are SGHTA and FQGNSA. The CDR3 region is CASSPTSVRDEQFF. In DNA form, the CDR3 reads TGTGCCAGCAGCCCGACTAGCGTTCGCGATGAGCAGTTCTTC.

This clone was counted a few times. V is TRBV30 and J is TRBJ1-5; TRBD1 matches 9 bases. This CDR3 is built from 13 residues. The germline V gene encodes CDR1 GTSNPN and CDR2 SVGIG (reference sequence). V shed 4 bases, J shed 4 bases, and the junction held 2 bases outside the gene matches. CDR3 region: CAWTDRGNQPQHF. CDR3 coding DNA: TGTGCCTGGACGGACAGGGGAAATCAGCCCCAGCATTTT.

The rearrangement joins TRBV14 to TRBJ1-1; TRBD1 matches at 9 bases. Germline loops: CDR1 SGHDN, CDR2 FVKESK. The CDR3 has 17 amino acids. The ends lost 2 bases at V and 0 bases at J; junction bases unmatched: 7. The CDR3 region has the DNA TGTGCCAGCAGCCAATTAGGGACAGGGATAATGAACACTGAAGCTTTCTTT. Translation gives CASSQLGTGIMNTEAFF.

The V gene is TRBV5-4, the J gene TRBJ2-7; 8 nucleotides line up with TRBD1. Losses at the gene ends were 4 bases for V and 4 bases for J; bases not matched to a gene: 10. CDR3 size: 15 residues. Germline V gene sequence: CDR1 SGHNT, CDR2 YYREEE (reference sequence). The CDR3 DNA reads TGTGCCAGCAGCCTGGAGACAGGGGCGCGGTACGAGCAGTACTTC. This sequence encodes CASSLETGARYEQYF.

This CDR3 reads CASTLGQGAAYNSPLHF. The CDR3, as DNA: TGTGCCAGCACCTTGGGACAGGGGGCCGCCTATAATTCACCCCTCCACTTT. This sequence joins TRBV2 and TRBJ1-6; 12 bases match TRBD1. V was pared by 7 bases and J by 2 bases, with 6 bases of the junction left unmatched. The V gene's germline CDR1 is SNHLY and CDR2 FYNNEI. The CDR3 runs to 17 residues. Supplemented by reference TRBV2 and TRBJ1-6, the full variable domain reads EPEVTQTPSHQVTQMGQEVILRCVPISNHLYFYWYRQILGQKVEFLVSFYNNEISEKSEIFDDQFSVERPDGSNFTLKIRSTKLEDSAMYFCASTLGQGAAYNSPLHFGNGTRLTVT.

V gene TRBV6-1 combines with J gene TRBJ2-7; 7 bases map to TRBD1. CDR1 and CDR2 from the germline V gene are MNHNS and SASEGT. This CDR3 contains 14 residues. After removal of 7 bases from V and 0 bases from J, the junction contained 6 bases not matched to a gene. CDR3: CASIAGTASYEQYF. The CDR3 DNA reads as TGTGCCAGCATCGCCGGGACAGCCTCCTACGAGCAGTACTTC.

This clone was recorded only once. The chain uses TRBV5-1 and TRBJ2-2; TRBD1 might be the D (5 bases). The germline V gene has CDR1 SGHRS and CDR2 YFSETQ. The CDR3 extends over 15 amino acids. V gave up 0 bases and J gave up 6 bases, with 12 bases separating them. The CDR3 coding sequence is TGCGCCAGCAGCTTGGAGGGGCGAAAGGCCGGGGAGCTGTTTTTT. Amino acid sequence: CASSLEGRKAGELFF.

The V gene is TRBV4-3, the J gene TRBJ2-7, with TRBD1 matching 7 bases. The CDR3 sequence is 15 residues long. Germline CDR1 reads LGHNA; CDR2 reads YSLEER. J was trimmed by 3 bases and V by 0 bases; bases with no gene match: 5. The CDR3 DNA reads TGCGCCAGCAGCCAAGAACCCGGGACAGTCTACGAGCAGTACTTC. The encoded protein is CASSQEPGTVYEQYF.

Notes on this clone: One end of the junction varies from germline; a read error may be responsible. The sample contains more than one DNA sequence encoding this CDR3. The V and J genes are TRBV6-5 and TRBJ1-1; TRBD1 aligns across 7 bases. This CDR3 region has 13 residues. Germline V gene sequence: CDR1 MNHEY, CDR2 SVGAGI. This CDR3 is CASRGDRNTEAFF. The CDR3 coding sequence is TGTGCCAGCAGAGGGGACAGAAACACTGAAGCCTTCTTT.